The present TCR beta chain was sequenced within a study of T cells after yellow fever vaccination. The CDR3 has 15 amino acids. V shed 5 bases, J shed 5 bases, and the junction held 10 bases outside the gene matches. Per the germline V gene, CDR1 is SGHAT and CDR2 is FQNNGV. This clonotype was picked up a small number of times. Its cognate antigen is unknown. TCRdb processed the 5' RACE reads anew with MiXCR; each CDR3 protein has one entry. The table includes 150,000 to 200,000 distinct CDR3 sequences, around 10% detected once. Study-wide findings and caveats: The study re-detected most primary-vaccination clones after the booster (roughly 95% CD4, around 89% CD8).

The J gene is TRBJ2-5, the V gene TRBV11-2, with 8 bases that match TRBD2. Here the sequenced sample was CD8+ T cells sorted from PBMCs, taken 15 days after the yellow fever booster vaccination. This clonotype was sampled from a man aged 18 to 30 who received the YFV17D yellow fever vaccine. The CDR3, as DNA: TGTGCCAGCAGCCCAGGGGAAGTAGCGGGGGAGACCCAGTACTTC. Amino acids: CASSPGEVAGETQYF.